This TCR beta chain was captured in a study of cytomegalovirus exposure and HLA in healthy donors. The V segment lost 7 bases and the J segment 1 base; nucleotides outside the gene matches: 5. The CDR3 is 14 residues long. CDR1 and CDR2 from the germline V gene are MNHNS and SASEGT. Notes on this clone: Its antigen is still unknown.

Study results and limitations: The listing of roughly 160 TCR beta chains classed them as cytomegalovirus-associated. Most CMV-associated TCR beta chains appeared HLA-restricted in a later analysis.

PCR was performed using 60 Vbeta and 13 Jbeta primers. Sequencing used immunoSEQ multiplex PCR; TCRdb keeps in-frame clones, though not all of them. The data contain about 110,000 clones, 75% to 90% of them singletons. The TCR was taken from a man aged 35 to 55 in good health and CMV-seronegative. The V call is TRBV6-1, the J call TRBJ2-5; 8 bases match TRBD1. Sample: PBMCs. The CDR3 protein is CASIRQGIQETQYF. CDR3 nucleotide sequence: TGTGCCAGCATCCGACAGGGGATCCAAGAGACCCAGTACTTC.